This T cell receptor beta chain is from a study of a mutant IDH1 vaccine in newly diagnosed glioma. In the study overall: Patients received vaccination from 4-6 weeks after radiotherapy alone, or with temozolomide cycles. Every participant had undergone radiotherapy, temozolomide, or both before, and most underwent both.

The time point was: week 35, safety follow-up. Vaccine doses each comprised 300 ug of mutant IDH1 20-mer peptide, with topical imiquimod. About this clone itself: As yet, its antigen is unknown.

Sequenced by immunoSEQ multiplex PCR; TCRdb stores in-frame clones only, minus some. The sample contains tens of thousands of clones, less than 90% of which appear only once. This clonotype originated in a man between 35 and 55 years old with glioma. This specimen consisted of PBMCs, obtained from a glioma patient whose treatment included an IDH1 peptide vaccine.

The CDR3 DNA reads TGCGCCAGCAGCCAAGGGTTAGCGGACCCTCAAGAGACCCAGTACTTC. Translating it yields CASSQGLADPQETQYF. The V call is TRBV4-1, the J call TRBJ2-5; D may be TRBD2 (6 bases). The V gene lost 1 base and the J gene lost 2 bases, with 14 bases spanning the gap. The CDR3 covers 16 residues. Germline lookup yields CDR1 MGHRA and CDR2 YSYEKL.